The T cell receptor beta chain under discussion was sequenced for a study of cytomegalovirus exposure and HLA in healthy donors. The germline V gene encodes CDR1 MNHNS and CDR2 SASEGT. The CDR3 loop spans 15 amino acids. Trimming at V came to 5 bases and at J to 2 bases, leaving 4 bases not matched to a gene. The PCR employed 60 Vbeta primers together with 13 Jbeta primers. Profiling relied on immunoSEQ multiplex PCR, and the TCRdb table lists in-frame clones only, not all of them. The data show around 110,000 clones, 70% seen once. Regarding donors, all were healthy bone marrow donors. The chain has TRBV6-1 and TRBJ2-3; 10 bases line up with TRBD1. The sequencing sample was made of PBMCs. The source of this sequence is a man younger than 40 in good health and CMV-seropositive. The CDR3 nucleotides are TGTGCCAGCAGTCCACGACAGGGGGCCACAGATACGCAGTATTTT. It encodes CASSPRQGATDTQYF.